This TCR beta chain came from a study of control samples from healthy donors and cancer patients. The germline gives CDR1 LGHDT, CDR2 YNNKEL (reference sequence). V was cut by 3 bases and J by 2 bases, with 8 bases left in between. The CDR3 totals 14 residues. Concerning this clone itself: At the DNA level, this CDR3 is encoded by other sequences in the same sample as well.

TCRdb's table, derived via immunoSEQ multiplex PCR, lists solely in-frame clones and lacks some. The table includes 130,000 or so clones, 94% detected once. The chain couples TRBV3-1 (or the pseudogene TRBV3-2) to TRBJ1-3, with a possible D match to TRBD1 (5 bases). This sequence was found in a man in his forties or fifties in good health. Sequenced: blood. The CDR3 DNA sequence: TGTGCCAGCAGCCAGGGGGTTCCTGGAAACACCATATATTTT. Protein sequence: CASSQGVPGNTIYF.